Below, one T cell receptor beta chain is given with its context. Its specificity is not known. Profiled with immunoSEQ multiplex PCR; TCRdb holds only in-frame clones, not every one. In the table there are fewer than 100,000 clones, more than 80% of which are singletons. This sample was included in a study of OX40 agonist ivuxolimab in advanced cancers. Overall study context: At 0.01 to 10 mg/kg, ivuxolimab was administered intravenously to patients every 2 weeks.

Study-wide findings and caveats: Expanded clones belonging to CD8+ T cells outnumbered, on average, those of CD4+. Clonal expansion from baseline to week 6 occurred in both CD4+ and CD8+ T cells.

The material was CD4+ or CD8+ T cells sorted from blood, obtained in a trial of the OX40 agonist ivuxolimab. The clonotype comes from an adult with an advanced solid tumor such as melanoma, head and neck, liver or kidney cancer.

The CDR3 DNA is TGTGCCAGCTCCCTTACAGGGCTAACGAACACCGGGGAGCTGTTTTTT. Its translation is CASSLTGLTNTGELFF. This chain connects TRBV18 to TRBJ2-2, with TRBD1 as a possible D gene (6 bases). V was shortened by 6 bases and J by 0 bases, with 14 bases between the two germline ends. Germline values: CDR1 KGHSH, CDR2 LQKENI. The length of the CDR3 is 16 residues.